This T cell receptor (beta chain) was documented in a study of T cells in Graves' hyperthyroidism and ophthalmopathy. Study overall: Peripheral blood was collected at initial diagnosis, before any treatment.

Inclusion characteristics of ophthalmopathy patients comprised a Clinical Activity Score of at least 3, a NOSPECS grade of at least 4, and duration under 3 months. Researchers took RNA transcripts and amplified the TCR beta CDR3 regions from them. An initial round of RT-PCR targeting the TCR CDR3 relied on the HTBI primer set. A single record per CDR3 protein comes from TCRdb applying MiXCR to the multiplex PCR reads. The top ten clones hold 34% of a sample with approximately 600,000 distinct CDR3 sequences, less than 25% of them seen once. There are a few counts of this clonotype. This TCR was sampled from a man aged 25-45 years with Graves' ophthalmopathy. The source material was blood.

CDR3 sequence reads: CASSLDRGRRDTEAFF. CDR3 bases: TGTGCCAGCAGCTTAGATAGGGGGCGGCGAGACACTGAAGCTTTCTTT. This chain connects TRBV11-2 to TRBJ1-1; TRBD1 aligns across 7 bases. CDR3 size: 16 residues. V dropped 0 bases and J dropped 3; count of bases not matched to a gene: 7. Germline values: CDR1 SGHAT, CDR2 FQNNGV.